This section outlines one TCR beta chain sequence together with its context. Its antigen is currently unknown. A much larger clone is a single base away; this may be a read error. This sample is part of a study of blood T cells in healthy people across ages. Primed by a sample-barcoded 5' primer and a J-beta primer mix, a second PCR proceeded for about 6 to 12 cycles. Each cDNA was tagged by a template-switch adaptor containing 12 random nucleotides. TCRdb re-analysed the 5' RACE reads in MiXCR, keeping a single row per CDR3 protein. The sample holds about 1.6 million distinct CDR3 sequences; about 35% are singletons and the top ten take 11%. Germline loops: CDR1 SGDLS, CDR2 YYNGEE. The CDR3 loop spans 13 amino acids. Trimming took off 3 bases at V and 6 bases at J, with 13 bases between the two ends. Total RNA, at least 5.5 micrograms per sample, came from PBMCs. Findings of the study overall: Lack of knowledge of donor CMV status possibly confounded expanded clonotype changes.

The V and J genes are TRBV9 and TRBJ2-7; the D gene could be TRBD1 or TRBD2 (5 bases each). Specimen: blood. This receptor was taken from a woman aged 25 to 39 in good health. For the CDR3, the DNA is TGTGCCAGCAGCGGGGACGGGGCCGGCGAGCAGTACTTC. Amino acids: CASSGDGAGEQYF.